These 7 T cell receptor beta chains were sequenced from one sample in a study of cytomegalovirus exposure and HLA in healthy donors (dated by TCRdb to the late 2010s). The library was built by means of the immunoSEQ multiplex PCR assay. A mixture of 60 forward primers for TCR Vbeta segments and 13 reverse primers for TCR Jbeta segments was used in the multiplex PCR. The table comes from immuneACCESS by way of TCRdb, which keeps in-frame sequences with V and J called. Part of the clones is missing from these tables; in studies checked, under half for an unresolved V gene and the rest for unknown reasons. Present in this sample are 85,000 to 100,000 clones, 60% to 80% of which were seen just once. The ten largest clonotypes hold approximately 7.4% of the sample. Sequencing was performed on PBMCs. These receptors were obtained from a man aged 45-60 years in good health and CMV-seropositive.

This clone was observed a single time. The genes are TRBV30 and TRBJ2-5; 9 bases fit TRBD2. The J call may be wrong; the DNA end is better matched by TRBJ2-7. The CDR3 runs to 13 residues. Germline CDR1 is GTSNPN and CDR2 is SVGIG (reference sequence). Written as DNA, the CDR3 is TGTGCCTGGAATGGGGCGGGGGGGCACGAGCAGTACTTC. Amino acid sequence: CAWNGAGGHEQYF.

The CDR3 DNA reads TGTGCCAGCAGCGCGCCCACAGATAACTCTGGAAACACCATATATTTT. Its protein is CASSAPTDNSGNTIYF. The chain uses TRBV9 and TRBJ1-3; no clear D gene. Trimming pared 3 bases from V and 0 bases from J, leaving 13 bases between. This CDR3 is 16 amino acids long. Per the germline V gene, CDR1 is SGDLS and CDR2 is YYNGEE.

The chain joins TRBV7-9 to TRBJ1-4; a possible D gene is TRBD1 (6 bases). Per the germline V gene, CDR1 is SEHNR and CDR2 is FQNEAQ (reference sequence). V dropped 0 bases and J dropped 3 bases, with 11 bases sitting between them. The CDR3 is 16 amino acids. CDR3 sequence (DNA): TGTGCCAGCAGCTTAGCACCGGACAGATCTAATGAAAAACTGTTTTTT. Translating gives CASSLAPDRSNEKLFF.

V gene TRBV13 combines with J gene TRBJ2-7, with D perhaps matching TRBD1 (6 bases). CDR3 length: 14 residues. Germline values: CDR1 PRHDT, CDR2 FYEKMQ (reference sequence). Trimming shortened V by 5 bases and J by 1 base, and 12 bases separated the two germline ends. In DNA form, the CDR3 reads TGTGCCAGCAGCCAACAGGGAGTGTCCTACGAGCAGTACTTC. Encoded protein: CASSQQGVSYEQYF.

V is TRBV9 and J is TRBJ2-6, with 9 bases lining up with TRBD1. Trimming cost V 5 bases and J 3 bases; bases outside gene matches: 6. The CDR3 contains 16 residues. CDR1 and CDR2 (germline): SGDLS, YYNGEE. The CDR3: CASSVTGGSGANVLTF. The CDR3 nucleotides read TGTGCCAGCAGTGTTACAGGGGGCAGTGGGGCCAACGTCCTGACTTTC.

CDR3 nucleotides: TGTGCCAGCAGCACAGGACAGGGGGCCTATGGCTACACCTTC. Translating gives CASSTGQGAYGYTF. The chain carries TRBV7-3 and TRBJ1-2, with 11 nucleotides matching TRBD1. Per the germline V gene, CDR1 is SGHTA and CDR2 is FQGTGA. J lost 4 bases, V lost 5 bases, and 3 bases had no gene match. The CDR3 totals 14 residues.

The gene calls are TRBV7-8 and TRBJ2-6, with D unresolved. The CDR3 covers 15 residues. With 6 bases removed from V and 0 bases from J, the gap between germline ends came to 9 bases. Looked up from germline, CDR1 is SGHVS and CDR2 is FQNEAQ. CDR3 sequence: CASRALSSGANVLTF. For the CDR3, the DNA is TGTGCCAGCAGGGCCCTCAGCTCTGGGGCCAACGTCCTGACTTTC.